This TCR beta chain was retrieved from a study of blood T cell repertoires in COVID-19. In the study overall: From the United States, Italy and Spain came samples of acute and convalescent COVID-19.

Original analysis: Using reference gene primer amplification, nucleated cell counts were estimated. The repertoire was sequenced with immunoSEQ multiplex PCR; TCRdb's copy has only in-frame clones and lacks some. That table furnishes V, J and clone size, whereas the DNA furnished D and trimming. The sample lists about 150,000 clones; 87% were seen once. Trimming removed 6 bases from V and 0 bases from J; junction bases left unmatched: 3. Germline CDR1 reads MNHEY; CDR2 reads SVGAGI. The CDR3 is 15 residues long. The sequenced sample consisted of peripheral blood. The TCR sequence derives from a man over 45 with active COVID-19. The chain has TRBV6-5 and TRBJ2-3; 10 bases map to TRBD2. This chain's CDR3 is CASSQAGGSTDTQYF. CDR3 nucleotide sequence: TGTGCCAGCAGCCAAGCGGGGGGGAGCACAGATACGCAGTATTTT.